This is a list of T cell receptor beta chains from one sample in a study of blood T cell repertoires in COVID-19. Clones were sequenced by immunoSEQ multiplex PCR, and TCRdb holds only the in-frame ones, with some missing. The repertoire includes 110,000 or so clones, over 75% of them detected once, and 6.6% sits in the top ten. Sequences were obtained from peripheral blood. These receptors were obtained from a woman aged 45 to 65 with acute or convalescent COVID-19. Both conserved end residues are part of each CDR3. The order of the fields is clone size, D gene, J gene, V gene, CDR3 DNA, CDR3 protein. A D gene is named only where the DNA matches it firmly. Clone size is stated in some rows and not others, as once, few, many or a class when expanded.

size: .; D: .; J: TRBJ1-1; V: TRBV19; DNA: TGTGCCAGTAAGTTATGGGGGGAGAGTGGGAACACTGAAGCTTTCTTT; CDR3: CASKLWGESGNTEAFF
size: .; D: TRBD1; J: TRBJ1-6; V: TRBV5-5; DNA: TGTGCCAGCAGCTTGGGCCCCGCGGGACAGGGAGGATCACCCCTCCACTTT; CDR3: CASSLGPAGQGGSPLHF
size: .; D: .; J: TRBJ2-7; V: TRBV5-4; DNA: TGTGCCAGCAGCTTGGAGGCAGGCCGGGGAGAGCAGTACTTC; CDR3: CASSLEAGRGEQYF
size: .; D: .; J: TRBJ1-3; V: TRBV10-3; DNA: TGTGCCATCAGCCCCACTGGAAACACCATATATTTT; CDR3: CAISPTGNTIYF
size: .; D: TRBD1; J: TRBJ1-2; V: TRBV3-1/TRBV3-2; DNA: TGTGCCAGCAGCCTCGGGACAGTCCCCCTCGGCTACACCTTC; CDR3: CASSLGTVPLGYTF
size: .; D: .; J: TRBJ2-7; V: TRBV11-2; DNA: TGTGCCAGCAGCTTAGGCGTGAGCTACGAGCAGTACTTC; CDR3: CASSLGVSYEQYF
size: many; D: .; J: TRBJ1-2; V: TRBV30; DNA: TGTGCCTGGGACGTCCTACGTGGCTACACCTTC; CDR3: CAWDVLRGYTF
size: .; D: .; J: TRBJ2-2; V: TRBV7-3; DNA: TGTGCCAGCAGCTTAACGCCCCCCGGGGACGGGGGTAACACCGGGGAGCTGTTTTTT; CDR3: CASSLTPPGDGGNTGELFF
size: .; D: TRBD2; J: TRBJ2-2; V: TRBV19; DNA: TGTGCCAGTAGTATGGGGGGACTAGCCGGGGAGCTGTTTTTT; CDR3: CASSMGGLAGELFF
size: .; D: .; J: TRBJ1-4; V: TRBV19; DNA: TGTGCCAGTAGTCTCTACACTAATGAAAAACTGTTTTTT; CDR3: CASSLYTNEKLFF
size: .; D: .; J: TRBJ1-2; V: TRBV2; DNA: TGTGCCAGCAGTTTTGGACAGACAAACTATGGCTACACCTTC; CDR3: CASSFGQTNYGYTF
size: .; D: TRBD2; J: TRBJ2-7; V: TRBV2; DNA: TGTGCCAGCAGTGAAGCCGGGGGGAGGGTACCCTACGAGCAGTACTTC; CDR3: CASSEAGGRVPYEQYF
size: .; D: TRBD2; J: TRBJ2-3; V: TRBV5-1; DNA: TGCGCCAGCAGCATCGGGACTAGCGGACACACAGATACGCAGTATTTT; CDR3: CASSIGTSGHTDTQYF
size: medium-sized; D: TRBD2; J: TRBJ2-7; V: TRBV6-5; DNA: TGTGCCAGCAGTTCCCTGGGAGGGCGGGAGCAGTACTTC; CDR3: CASSSLGGREQYF
size: .; D: .; J: TRBJ2-1; V: TRBV5-1; DNA: TGCGCCAGCAGGCGTGGAGAAAACAATGAGCAGTTCTTC; CDR3: CASRRGENNEQFF
size: .; D: .; J: TRBJ2-1; V: TRBV24-1; DNA: TGTGCCACCAGTGATGTGGACAGCAGCTCCTACAATGAGCAGTTCTTC; CDR3: CATSDVDSSSYNEQFF
size: .; D: .; J: TRBJ2-2; V: TRBV10-3; DNA: TGTGCCATTCCTAACGGGGAGGTTAACACCGGGGAGCTGTTTTTT; CDR3: CAIPNGEVNTGELFF
size: .; D: TRBD1; J: TRBJ2-7; V: TRBV27; DNA: TGTGCCAGCAGTCGAGGGACAGGGGGCTACTACGAGCAGTACTTC; CDR3: CASSRGTGGYYEQYF
size: .; D: TRBD1; J: TRBJ1-2; V: TRBV24-1; DNA: TGTGCCACCAGTGATTTAAGGACAGGGAGAGGCTATGGCTACACCTTC; CDR3: CATSDLRTGRGYGYTF
size: .; D: .; J: TRBJ1-5; V: TRBV30; DNA: TGTGCCTGGAGTCCCCCCGGGGGTCAAAATCAGCCCCAGCATTTT; CDR3: CAWSPPGGQNQPQHF
size: .; D: .; J: TRBJ2-7; V: TRBV28; DNA: TGTGCCAGCAGAGTTTATTACGCTTCGCGGAAGAGCTCCTACGAGCAGTACTTC; CDR3: CASRVYYASRKSSYEQYF
size: .; D: TRBD1; J: TRBJ1-1; V: TRBV6-6; DNA: TGTGCCAGCAGCTCTCAGGGGGGCACTGAAGCTTTCTTT; CDR3: CASSSQGGTEAFF
size: few; D: TRBD1; J: TRBJ2-7; V: TRBV10-1; DNA: TGCGCCAGCAATTCCGGACAGGGATACGAGCAGTACTTC; CDR3: CASNSGQGYEQYF
size: .; D: TRBD1; J: TRBJ1-2; V: TRBV5-6; DNA: TGTGCCAGCAAGAGGACAGGGGATGACTATGGCTACACCTTC; CDR3: CASKRTGDDYGYTF
size: .; D: .; J: TRBJ1-6; V: TRBV21-1; DNA: TGTGCCAGCAGCAAAGAAAGCGGATCAGAGGAGTATAGGAACTCACCCCTCCACTTT; CDR3: CASSKESGSEEYRNSPLHF
size: .; D: TRBD1; J: TRBJ2-3; V: TRBV19; DNA: TGTGCCAGTAGTATCCCGGGACAGGGGTCAGATACGCAGTATTTT; CDR3: CASSIPGQGSDTQYF
size: few; D: TRBD1; J: TRBJ2-7; V: TRBV7-2; DNA: TGTGCCAGCAGCTGGACAAGGGGACAGGGACAGTACTTC; CDR3: CASSWTRGQGQYF
size: .; D: TRBD1; J: TRBJ1-3; V: TRBV10-3; DNA: TGTGCCATCAGTGAGTCGACAGGGTCTGGAAACACCATATATTTT; CDR3: CAISESTGSGNTIYF
size: .; D: .; J: TRBJ1-2; V: TRBV5-1; DNA: TGCGCCAGCAGCTTATCAGGGGAGTATGGCTACACCTTC; CDR3: CASSLSGEYGYTF
size: .; D: TRBD1; J: TRBJ2-3; V: TRBV18; DNA: TGTGCCAGCTCACCTACACGGGCCACAGGGGGCCGGGGAAATACGCAGTATTTT; CDR3: CASSPTRATGGRGNTQYF
size: .; D: TRBD1; J: TRBJ1-1; V: TRBV29-1; DNA: TGCAGCGTAACGTCAGGGGGCACTGAAGCTTTCTTT; CDR3: CSVTSGGTEAFF
size: .; D: .; J: TRBJ2-7; V: TRBV30; DNA: TGTGCCTGGGGACGTTCCTACGAGCAGTACTTC; CDR3: CAWGRSYEQYF
size: once; D: TRBD1; J: TRBJ2-1; V: TRBV7-8; DNA: TGTGCCAGCAGCTTGGTGGGACAGGATAATGAGCAGTTCTTC; CDR3: CASSLVGQDNEQFF
size: .; D: TRBD1; J: TRBJ1-5; V: TRBV12-5; DNA: TGTGCTAGTGGTTTGGGGTTAGGAGGGGGCAGCAATCAGCCCCAGCATTTT; CDR3: CASGLGLGGGSNQPQHF
size: .; D: TRBD2; J: TRBJ2-7; V: TRBV11-2; DNA: TGTGCCAGCAGCTTAGGCCCACTAGCGGGGAGCTACGAGCAGTACTTC; CDR3: CASSLGPLAGSYEQYF
size: .; D: .; J: TRBJ2-5; V: TRBV9; DNA: TGTGCCAGCAGCGTAAGGGGGGGCCAAGAGACCCAGTACTTC; CDR3: CASSVRGGQETQYF
size: .; D: .; J: TRBJ1-1; V: TRBV12-3/TRBV12-4; DNA: TGTGCCAGCAGTTTACGGGGAGCCGCTGAAGCTTTCTTT; CDR3: CASSLRGAAEAFF
size: .; D: TRBD2; J: TRBJ2-4; V: TRBV19; DNA: TGTGCCAGTAGTATCCGGCGGGGGGAAGACATTCAGTACTTC; CDR3: CASSIRRGEDIQYF
size: once; D: .; J: TRBJ1-1; V: TRBV25-1; DNA: TGTGCCAGCAGAATCAGGGGCTGGGGGAACACTGAAGCTTTCTTT; CDR3: CASRIRGWGNTEAFF
size: .; D: .; J: TRBJ2-2; V: TRBV5-1; DNA: TGCGCCAGCAGCCCCCCCTGGGGGGACACCGGGGAGCTGTTTTTT; CDR3: CASSPPWGDTGELFF
size: few; D: TRBD1; J: TRBJ2-7; V: TRBV5-6; DNA: TGTGCCAGCAGCTTTCCACAGGGGGCGCCCACCTACGAGCAGTACTTC; CDR3: CASSFPQGAPTYEQYF
size: .; D: .; J: TRBJ1-1; V: TRBV19; DNA: TGTGCCAGTAGTACCGAAGCCAGGCCGAACACTGAAGCTTTCTTT; CDR3: CASSTEARPNTEAFF
size: .; D: .; J: TRBJ1-3; V: TRBV9; DNA: TGTGCCAGCAGCGTAGCACGGGGTGGAGGGGCTGGAAACACCATATATTTT; CDR3: CASSVARGGGAGNTIYF
size: .; D: .; J: TRBJ1-2; V: TRBV27; DNA: TGTGCCAGTCTCGGGACCCAGTCTTTCGGGGGCTATGGCTACACCTTC; CDR3: CASLGTQSFGGYGYTF
size: .; D: TRBD2; J: TRBJ2-7; V: TRBV5-8; DNA: TGTGCCAGCAGCTTCCTCCCCGGGGGGGACGAGCAGTACTTC; CDR3: CASSFLPGGDEQYF
size: .; D: .; J: TRBJ2-1; V: TRBV11-2; DNA: TGTGCCAGCAGCTTAACCTTCCGGGACATGTGGGATGAGCAGTTCTTC; CDR3: CASSLTFRDMWDEQFF
size: once; D: .; J: TRBJ1-3; V: TRBV23-1; DNA: TGCGCCAGCAGCCAGAGGACAGCTGGAAACACCATATATTTT; CDR3: CASSQRTAGNTIYF
size: .; D: .; J: TRBJ1-5; V: TRBV7-9; DNA: TGTGCCAGCAGCTTTGAGGACAGAAACCATCAGCCCCAGCATTTT; CDR3: CASSFEDRNHQPQHF
size: .; D: TRBD1; J: TRBJ1-3; V: TRBV28; DNA: TGTGCCAGCAGTTTGGCAACAGGGGGAGGAAACACCATATATTTT; CDR3: CASSLATGGGNTIYF
size: few; D: .; J: TRBJ2-7; V: TRBV6-6; DNA: TGTGCCAGCAGTTACTCTCCTGTCGTCTACGAGCAGTACTTC; CDR3: CASSYSPVVYEQYF
size: .; D: TRBD2; J: TRBJ2-3; V: TRBV5-6; DNA: TGTGCCAGCAGCTTCCGGGTCGGGGGGGCCAGGCCAGATACGCAGTATTTT; CDR3: CASSFRVGGARPDTQYF
size: once; D: TRBD1; J: TRBJ2-5; V: TRBV4-1; DNA: TGCGCCAGCAGCCCTTACAGCTCCGGGACAGGGGAGGAAGAGACCCAGTACTTC; CDR3: CASSPYSSGTGEEETQYF